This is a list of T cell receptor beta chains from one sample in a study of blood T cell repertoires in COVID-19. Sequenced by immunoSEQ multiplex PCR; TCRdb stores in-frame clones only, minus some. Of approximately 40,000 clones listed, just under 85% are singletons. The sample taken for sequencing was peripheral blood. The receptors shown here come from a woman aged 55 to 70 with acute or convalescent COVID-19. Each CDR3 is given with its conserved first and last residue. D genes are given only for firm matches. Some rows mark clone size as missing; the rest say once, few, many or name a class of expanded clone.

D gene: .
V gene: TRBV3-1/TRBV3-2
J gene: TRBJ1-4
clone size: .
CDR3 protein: CASSQERITNEKLFF
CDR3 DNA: TGTGCCAGCAGCCAAGAGCGGATAACTAATGAAAAACTGTTTTTT

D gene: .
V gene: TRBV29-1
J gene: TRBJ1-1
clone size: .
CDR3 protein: CSVATGQEAFF
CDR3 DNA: TGCAGCGTCGCTACAGGGCAGGAAGCTTTCTTT

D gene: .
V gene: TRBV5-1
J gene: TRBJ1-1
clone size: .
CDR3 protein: CASCDDSFRNTEAFF
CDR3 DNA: TGCGCCAGCTGCGACGACAGTTTTCGCAACACTGAAGCTTTCTTT

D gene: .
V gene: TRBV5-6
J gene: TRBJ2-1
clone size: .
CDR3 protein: CASSLGQRYNEQFF
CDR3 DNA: TGTGCCAGCAGCTTGGGCCAGCGGTACAATGAGCAGTTCTTC

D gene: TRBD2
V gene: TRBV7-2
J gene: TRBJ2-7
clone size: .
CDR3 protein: CASSLTSGRLSEQYF
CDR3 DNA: TGTGCCAGCAGCTTAACCAGCGGGAGGTTGAGCGAGCAGTACTTC

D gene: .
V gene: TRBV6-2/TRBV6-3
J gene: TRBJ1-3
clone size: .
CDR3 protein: CASSLGNTIYF
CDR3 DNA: TGTGCCAGCAGTTTAGGAAACACCATATATTTT

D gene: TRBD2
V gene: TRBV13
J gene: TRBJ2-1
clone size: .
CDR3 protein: CASSLLPSGGAFYNEQFF
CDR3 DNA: TGTGCCAGCAGCTTACTGCCTAGCGGGGGGGCGTTCTACAATGAGCAGTTCTTC

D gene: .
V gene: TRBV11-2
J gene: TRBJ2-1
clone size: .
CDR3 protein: CASSPRDLGSDEQFF
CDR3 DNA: TGTGCCAGCAGCCCCCGGGACTTAGGATCAGATGAGCAGTTCTTC

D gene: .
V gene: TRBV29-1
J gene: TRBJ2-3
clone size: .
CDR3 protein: CSVEYGGTTDTQYF
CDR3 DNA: TGCAGCGTTGAATATGGCGGGACCACAGATACGCAGTATTTT

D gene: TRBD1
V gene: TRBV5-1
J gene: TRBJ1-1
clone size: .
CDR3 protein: CASSFVTGASAEAFF
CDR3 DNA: TGCGCCAGCAGCTTCGTAACAGGGGCATCGGCTGAAGCTTTCTTT

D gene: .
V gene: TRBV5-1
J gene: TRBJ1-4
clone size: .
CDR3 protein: CASSPGATNEKLFF
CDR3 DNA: TGCGCCAGCAGCCCGGGGGCAACTAATGAAAAACTGTTTTTT

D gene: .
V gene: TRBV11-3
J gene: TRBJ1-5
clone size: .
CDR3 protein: CASSLLYSGGGNQPQHF
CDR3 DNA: TGTGCCAGCAGCTTACTTTATTCCGGGGGGGGCAATCAGCCCCAGCATTTT

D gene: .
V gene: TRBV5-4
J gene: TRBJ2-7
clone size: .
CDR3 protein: CASSLDIAGIYEQYF
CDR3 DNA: TGTGCCAGCAGCTTGGATATCGCGGGAATCTACGAGCAGTACTTC

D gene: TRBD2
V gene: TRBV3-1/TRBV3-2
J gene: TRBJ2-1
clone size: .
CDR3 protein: CASSQPGVAGGNEQFF
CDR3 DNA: TGTGCCAGCAGCCAACCCGGGGTAGCGGGAGGCAATGAGCAGTTCTTC

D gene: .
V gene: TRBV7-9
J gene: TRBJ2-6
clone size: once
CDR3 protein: CASSLIAGPSGANVLTF
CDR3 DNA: TGTGCCAGCAGCTTAATAGCTGGTCCCTCTGGGGCCAACGTCCTGACTTTC

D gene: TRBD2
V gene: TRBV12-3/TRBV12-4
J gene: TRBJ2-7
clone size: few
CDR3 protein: CASSGTSGIEQYF
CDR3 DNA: TGTGCCAGCAGCGGGACTAGCGGGATTGAGCAGTACTTC

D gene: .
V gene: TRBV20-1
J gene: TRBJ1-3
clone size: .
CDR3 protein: CSASPLRVSTIYF
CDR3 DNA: TGCAGTGCTAGTCCCCTCAGGGTTTCAACCATATATTTT

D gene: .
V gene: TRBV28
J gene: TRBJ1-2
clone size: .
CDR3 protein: CASSLALRSNYGYTF
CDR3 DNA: TGTGCCAGCAGTTTAGCCCTGAGGAGTAACTATGGCTACACCTTC

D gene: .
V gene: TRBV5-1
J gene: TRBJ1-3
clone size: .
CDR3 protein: CASSYDSRSGNTIYF
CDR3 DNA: TGCGCCAGCAGCTACGACTCCCGCTCTGGAAACACCATATATTTT

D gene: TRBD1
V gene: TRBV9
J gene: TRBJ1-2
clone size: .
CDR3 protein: CASSVEPLWDRGNGYTF
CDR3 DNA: TGTGCCAGCAGCGTAGAACCTTTATGGGACAGGGGGAATGGCTACACCTTC

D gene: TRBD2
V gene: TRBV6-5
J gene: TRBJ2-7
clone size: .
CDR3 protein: CASSKTSGNSYEQYF
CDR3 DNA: TGTGCCAGCAGCAAGACTAGCGGAAACTCCTACGAGCAGTACTTC

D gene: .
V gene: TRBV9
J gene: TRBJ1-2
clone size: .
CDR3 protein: CASSLGHGTYGYTF
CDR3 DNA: TGTGCCAGCAGCCTTGGACACGGAACCTATGGCTACACCTTC

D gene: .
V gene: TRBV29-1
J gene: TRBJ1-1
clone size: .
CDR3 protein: CSVSDRYTEAFF
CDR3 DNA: TGCAGCGTGAGCGACAGGTACACTGAAGCTTTCTTT

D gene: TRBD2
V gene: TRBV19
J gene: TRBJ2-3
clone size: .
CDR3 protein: CASSKPGTTPDTQYF
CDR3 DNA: TGTGCCAGTAGTAAACCCGGGACTACCCCAGATACGCAGTATTTT

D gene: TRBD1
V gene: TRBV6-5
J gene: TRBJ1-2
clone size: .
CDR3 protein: CASSYTGQGVGYTF
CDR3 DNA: TGTGCCAGCAGTTACACCGGACAGGGGGTTGGCTACACCTTC

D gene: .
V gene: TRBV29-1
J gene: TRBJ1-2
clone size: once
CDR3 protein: CSADVLPAGAGGYTF
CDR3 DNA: TGCAGCGCCGACGTCCTTCCGGCGGGGGCGGGTGGCTACACCTTC

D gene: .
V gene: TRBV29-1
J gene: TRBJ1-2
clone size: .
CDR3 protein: CSVGDSTYYGYTF
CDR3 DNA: TGCAGCGTTGGTGACTCAACGTACTATGGCTACACCTTC

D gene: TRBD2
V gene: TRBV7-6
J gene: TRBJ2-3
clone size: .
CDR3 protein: CASSFGLAGSSTDTQYF
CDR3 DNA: TGTGCCAGCAGCTTCGGACTAGCGGGGTCTAGCACAGATACGCAGTATTTT

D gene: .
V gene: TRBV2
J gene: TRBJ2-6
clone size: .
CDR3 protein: CASSDSYTGANVLTF
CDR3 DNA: TGTGCCAGCAGTGACTCTTATACTGGGGCCAACGTCCTGACTTTC

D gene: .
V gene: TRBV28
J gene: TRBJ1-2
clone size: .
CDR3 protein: CASILRAAQWFNYGYTF
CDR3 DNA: TGTGCCAGCATTTTGCGAGCGGCCCAATGGTTCAACTATGGCTACACCTTC

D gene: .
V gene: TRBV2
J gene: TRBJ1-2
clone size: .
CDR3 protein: CASSDPNRHGYTF
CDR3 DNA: TGTGCCAGCAGTGACCCGAACAGACATGGCTACACCTTC

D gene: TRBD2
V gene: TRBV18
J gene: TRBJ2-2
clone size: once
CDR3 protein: CASSPSTSGRASGELFF
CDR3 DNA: TGTGCCAGCTCACCATCGACTAGCGGGAGGGCCTCCGGGGAGCTGTTTTTT

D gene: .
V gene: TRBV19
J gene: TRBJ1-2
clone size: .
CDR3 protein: CASSMGHYYGYTF
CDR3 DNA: TGTGCCAGTAGTATGGGACACTACTATGGCTACACCTTC

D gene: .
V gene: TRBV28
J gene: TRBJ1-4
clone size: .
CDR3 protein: CASSPYSGYGEKLFF
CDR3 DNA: TGTGCCAGCAGTCCATATTCGGGGTACGGTGAAAAACTGTTTTTT

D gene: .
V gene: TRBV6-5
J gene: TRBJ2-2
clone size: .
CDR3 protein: CASIPPGRNTGELFF
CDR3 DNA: TGTGCCAGCATTCCCCCGGGTCGGAACACCGGGGAGCTGTTTTTT

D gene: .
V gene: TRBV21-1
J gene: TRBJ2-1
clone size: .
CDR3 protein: CASILDRGHGEQFF
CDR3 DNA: TGTGCCAGCATCCTGGACAGGGGGCATGGTGAGCAGTTCTTC

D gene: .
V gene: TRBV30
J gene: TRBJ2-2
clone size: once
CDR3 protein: CAWSPTGVGLGTGELFF
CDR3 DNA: TGTGCCTGGAGCCCTACAGGTGTAGGGCTGGGCACCGGGGAGCTGTTTTTT